A selection of T cell receptor beta chains follows, all from one sample in a study of T cells in Graves' hyperthyroidism and ophthalmopathy. From the multiplex PCR reads, TCRdb called clonotypes with MiXCR, one entry per CDR3 protein. The sample includes over 250,000 distinct CDR3 sequences, 20% to 25% seen only once; the top ten take about a quarter. Specimen: blood. The receptor source for this set is a man between 40 and 49 years old with Graves' hyperthyroidism that later progressed to Graves' ophthalmopathy. CDR3s leave out the opening cysteine and the closing phenylalanine or tryptophan. The order of the fields is clone size, V gene, J gene, CDR3 protein. Clone size is given for some rows only: seen once, a few or many times, or a class if the clone is expanded.

clone size: .; V gene: TRBV6-1; J gene: TRBJ2-2; CDR3 protein: ASRFRGEGELF
clone size: many; V gene: TRBV2; J gene: TRBJ1-5; CDR3 protein: ASSGIRQTQPQH
clone size: few; V gene: TRBV6-2/TRBV6-3; J gene: TRBJ2-7; CDR3 protein: ASSQLGGGGRSSYEQY
clone size: many; V gene: TRBV6-5; J gene: TRBJ2-2; CDR3 protein: ASGLAIFANTGELF
clone size: few; V gene: TRBV28; J gene: TRBJ2-2; CDR3 protein: AIKGAEGINTGELF
clone size: many; V gene: TRBV11-2; J gene: TRBJ2-7; CDR3 protein: ASSLGWDRAYEQY
clone size: many; V gene: TRBV13; J gene: TRBJ2-7; CDR3 protein: ASSARVHLYEQY
clone size: few; V gene: TRBV11-1; J gene: TRBJ2-7; CDR3 protein: ASSLAYGTGGPYEQY
clone size: many; V gene: TRBV18; J gene: TRBJ2-7; CDR3 protein: ASSPGQGSYEQY
clone size: many; V gene: TRBV20-1; J gene: TRBJ1-1; CDR3 protein: SALDRATEAF
clone size: .; V gene: TRBV27; J gene: TRBJ2-7; CDR3 protein: ASSLTGTLSYEQY
clone size: .; V gene: TRBV4-2; J gene: TRBJ2-2; CDR3 protein: ASSRRGGLGGRFDPGELF
clone size: many; V gene: TRBV2; J gene: TRBJ1-5; CDR3 protein: ASSDWVSNQPQH
clone size: many; V gene: TRBV29-1; J gene: TRBJ1-1; CDR3 protein: SLIRWTAGNTEAF
clone size: .; V gene: TRBV28; J gene: TRBJ1-2; CDR3 protein: ASSLPGGVDGYT
clone size: many; V gene: TRBV7-9; J gene: TRBJ1-2; CDR3 protein: ASSLVALDGYT
clone size: .; V gene: TRBV12-3/TRBV12-4; J gene: TRBJ1-1; CDR3 protein: ATLFRTEAF
clone size: many; V gene: TRBV12-3/TRBV12-4; J gene: TRBJ1-1; CDR3 protein: ASSLGQMNTEAF
clone size: .; V gene: TRBV20-1; J gene: TRBJ1-2; CDR3 protein: SARAGTSLPSGYT
clone size: few; V gene: TRBV18; J gene: TRBJ2-2; CDR3 protein: ASSLGLAGGFNTGELF
clone size: many; V gene: TRBV7-6; J gene: TRBJ2-7; CDR3 protein: ASSSPPSSYEQY
clone size: many; V gene: TRBV20-1; J gene: TRBJ2-2; CDR3 protein: SARVGTSGNTGELF
clone size: .; V gene: TRBV6-2/TRBV6-3; J gene: TRBJ2-5; CDR3 protein: ASTTGGPQETQY
clone size: many; V gene: TRBV18; J gene: TRBJ2-7; CDR3 protein: ASSPRTNYEQY
clone size: many; V gene: TRBV5-1; J gene: TRBJ1-5; CDR3 protein: ASSPRPNQPQH
clone size: many; V gene: TRBV20-1; J gene: TRBJ2-5; CDR3 protein: SAMFSGRGETQY
clone size: .; V gene: TRBV6-1; J gene: TRBJ2-7; CDR3 protein: ASTFSGAGGGVEQY
clone size: many; V gene: TRBV5-1; J gene: TRBJ2-2; CDR3 protein: ASSFLTGANTGELF
clone size: many; V gene: TRBV19; J gene: TRBJ2-5; CDR3 protein: ASSIFRREGLETQY
clone size: many; V gene: TRBV5-1; J gene: TRBJ2-2; CDR3 protein: ASSLARTGPTGELF
clone size: .; V gene: TRBV7-2; J gene: TRBJ2-5; CDR3 protein: ASSPTLRGETQY
clone size: .; V gene: TRBV28; J gene: TRBJ2-5; CDR3 protein: ASRFRGTGIRQETQY
clone size: many; V gene: TRBV29-1; J gene: TRBJ2-4; CDR3 protein: SVEASEWDIQY
clone size: many; V gene: TRBV11-1; J gene: TRBJ1-2; CDR3 protein: ASSRLKGTGSNYGYT
clone size: many; V gene: TRBV5-1; J gene: TRBJ1-1; CDR3 protein: ASSFTGTANTEAF
clone size: many; V gene: TRBV24-1; J gene: TRBJ1-2; CDR3 protein: ATSDSTPGHSYYT
clone size: many; V gene: TRBV20-1; J gene: TRBJ2-7; CDR3 protein: SADTDRAYEQY
clone size: many; V gene: TRBV7-2; J gene: TRBJ2-7; CDR3 protein: ASSLSGQSGLADEQY
clone size: .; V gene: TRBV6-2/TRBV6-3; J gene: TRBJ2-7; CDR3 protein: ASRMDSPGYEQY
clone size: many; V gene: TRBV12-3/TRBV12-4; J gene: TRBJ1-5; CDR3 protein: ASTPQGNQPQH
clone size: many; V gene: TRBV2; J gene: TRBJ2-3; CDR3 protein: AGGALSTDTQY
clone size: many; V gene: TRBV3-1; J gene: TRBJ1-1; CDR3 protein: ASSQGTKNTEAF
clone size: few; V gene: TRBV5-4; J gene: TRBJ2-5; CDR3 protein: ASSPLAGSKETQY
clone size: few; V gene: TRBV3-1; J gene: TRBJ1-1; CDR3 protein: ASSPIGTATEAF
clone size: .; V gene: TRBV6-2/TRBV6-3; J gene: TRBJ2-5; CDR3 protein: ASQRDSQQETQY
clone size: once; V gene: TRBV2; J gene: TRBJ2-7; CDR3 protein: ASNDWSSYEQY
clone size: .; V gene: TRBV12-3/TRBV12-4; J gene: TRBJ2-7; CDR3 protein: ASSSAGHLYEQY
clone size: many; V gene: TRBV30; J gene: TRBJ1-4; CDR3 protein: AWSAGVVAELF
clone size: .; V gene: TRBV2; J gene: TRBJ2-7; CDR3 protein: ASQTRAYEQY
clone size: many; V gene: TRBV14; J gene: TRBJ2-7; CDR3 protein: ASSQWDISYEQY